What follows are 26 T cell receptor beta chains derived from one specimen sequenced in a study of type 1 regulatory T cells (dated by TCRdb to the early 2020s). The listed sequencing device is Illumina MiSeq. TCRdb took the public reads, trimmed them with fastp at Q25, ran MiXCR for clone calling and kept in-frame beta chains. Here each entry gathers all rows of one CDR3 protein and keeps the most common genes and DNA. The sample table lists 80,000 to 100,000 distinct CDR3 sequences, around a third of them with a count of one. Approximately 2.2% of the sample is taken by the ten largest. The sample was CD4+ T cells, either the whole sample or a sorted fraction (not recorded which). These receptors originate from a human donor in good health.

This clonotype was detected only a few times. The genes are TRBV2 and TRBJ1-2, with D maybe TRBD1 (5 bases). CDR1 is SNHLY, CDR2 FYNNEI, per germline. V was pared by 3 bases and J by 5 bases, with 10 bases between. The CDR3 consists of 13 residues. The CDR3 spells CASSETEEYGYTF. The CDR3 nucleotides read TGTGCCAGCAGTGAGACAGAGGAATATGGCTACACCTTC.

The genes are TRBV30 and TRBJ1-2, with TRBD1 as a possible D gene (6 bases). This CDR3 has 12 residues. Germline lookup yields CDR1 GTSNPN and CDR2 SVGIG (reference sequence). With 3 bases removed from V and 3 bases from J, the gap between germline ends came to 8 bases. The CDR3 nucleotides read TGTGCCTGGAGGGACAGCCACTATGGCTACACCTTC. Translated: CAWRDSHYGYTF.

This clonotype was seen a few times. One end of the junction does not line up with germline, which may come from a read error. This chain joins TRBV6-1 and TRBJ2-7, with D unresolved. The CDR3 extends over 12 amino acids. Germline V CDR1 and CDR2: MNHNS, SASEGT. In DNA, the CDR3 is TGTGCCAGCAGCTCCGCCACGTGGGATTCGCGCTTC. This encodes CASSSATWDSRF.

The chain couples TRBV5-1 to TRBJ1-2, with 8 bases lining up with TRBD1. The CDR3 loop spans 15 amino acids. With 4 bases clipped from V and 5 bases from J, the junction kept 10 bases outside the gene matches. Germline V gene data show CDR1 as SGHRS and CDR2 as YFSETQ. CDR3 in DNA: TGCGCCAGCAGCATTCCAGGACAGGGCTTATATGGCTACACCTTC. Encoded protein: CASSIPGQGLYGYTF.

Comment on this clonotype: A read error may account for a junction end that differs from germline. The rearrangement uses TRBV28 and TRBJ2-2, with D unclear. Germline-derived CDR1 and CDR2 are MDHEN and SYDVKM. This CDR3 is 14 amino acids long. The CDR3 reads CVSSTPGRTGELFF. The CDR3 coding sequence is TGTGTCAGCAGTACACCCGGACGCACCGGGGAGCTGTTTTTT.

V usage is TRBV7-7 and J usage is TRBJ2-1, with D maybe TRBD2 (5 bases). Per germline, CDR1 SSHAT and CDR2 FNYEAQ (reference sequence). V was clipped by 3 bases and J by 4 bases, with 7 bases between them. This CDR3 is 13 amino acids long. CDR3 DNA sequence: TGTGCCAGCAGCTTCGGGGAGTACAATGAGCAGTTCTTC. It encodes CASSFGEYNEQFF.

CDR3 sequence (DNA): TGTGCCAGCAGCCCAAGGACTAGCGGGAGGGATCACACAGATACGCAGTATTTT. Translation gives CASSPRTSGRDHTDTQYF. The chain links TRBV3-1 to TRBJ2-3; 15 nucleotides line up with TRBD2. This CDR3 region has 18 residues. The V gene end was trimmed by 4 bases and the J gene end by 2 bases; junction bases not matched to a gene: 7. Looked up from germline, CDR1 is LGHDT and CDR2 is YNNKEL (reference sequence).

The rearrangement uses TRBV4-3 and TRBJ2-7; 10 positions agree with TRBD2. The CDR3 loop spans 16 amino acids. V dropped 0 bases and J dropped 4; count of bases not matched to a gene: 6. Germline V gene sequence: CDR1 LGHNA, CDR2 YSLEER. For the CDR3, the DNA is TGCGCCAGCAGCCAAGATACCGGGACTAGCGTTTACGAGCAGTACTTC. As protein: CASSQDTGTSVYEQYF.

The J gene is TRBJ1-4, the V gene TRBV5-1; a weak D match, TRBD1 (6 bases). The V end was cut by 3 bases, the J end by 8 bases, with 20 bases between. Germline CDR1 SGHRS, CDR2 YFSETQ. The CDR3 is made up of 16 amino acids. The CDR3 DNA reads TGCGCCAGCAGCTCGGCTCAGGGGCCCAAGGGCGAAAAACTGTTTTTT. It yields the protein CASSSAQGPKGEKLFF.

This clonotype has more than one count but fewer than ten. The chain combines TRBV14 with TRBJ1-5; no reliable D call. This CDR3 has 13 amino acids. Germline CDR1 reads SGHDN; CDR2 reads FVKESK. V was cut by 3 bases and J by 2 bases, with 5 bases left in between. CDR3 DNA sequence: TGTGCCAGCAGCCAGTCAGGCAATCAGCCCCAGCATTTT. Translated: CASSQSGNQPQHF.

This clonotype was recorded at least ten times. The rearrangement links TRBV7-2 to TRBJ1-1; TRBD1 is a possible D gene (5 bases). V was pared by 0 bases and J by 4 bases, with 12 bases between. The germline V gene has CDR1 SGHTA and CDR2 FQGNSA. This CDR3 region has 15 residues. CDR3 amino acids: CASSLANFGGTEAFF. CDR3 in DNA: TGTGCCAGCAGCTTAGCGAACTTCGGGGGCACTGAAGCTTTCTTT.

In its sample, this clonotype was seen a few times. The chain joins TRBV11-2 to TRBJ2-3; D remains unclear. CDR1 and CDR2 from the germline V gene are SGHAT and FQNNGV. The ends were cut back, 6 bases at V and 8 bases at J, with 12 bases in the middle. The CDR3 sequence is 12 residues long. Written as DNA, the CDR3 is TGTGCCAGCAGATCATTTCTCGTTACGCAGTATTTT. It codes for CASRSFLVTQYF.

The V gene is TRBV7-2, the J gene TRBJ2-6; unclear D gene. The ends were cut back, 5 bases at V and 0 bases at J, with 5 bases in the middle. CDR3 length equals 14 residues. CDR1 and CDR2 (germline): SGHTA, FQGNSA. As DNA, the CDR3 is TGTGCCAGCAGCAGCAACTCTGGGGCCAACGTCCTGACTTTC. Its translation is CASSSNSGANVLTF.

The gene calls are TRBV7-6 and TRBJ2-2, with D possibly being TRBD1 (6 bases). The CDR3 is 14 residues long. The germline V gene encodes CDR1 SGHVS and CDR2 FNYEAQ. Trimming left V 3 bases short and J 2 bases short, with 7 bases between. Here the CDR3 reads CASSFGGNTGELFF. For the CDR3, the DNA is TGTGCCAGCAGCTTTGGGGGCAACACCGGGGAGCTGTTTTTT.

This clonotype was seen only a few times. The V call is TRBV11-1, the J call TRBJ2-2, with 10 bases aligning to TRBD1. The germline V gene encodes CDR1 SGHAT and CDR2 FQDESV (reference sequence). The CDR3 is 15 residues long. V lost 6 bases to trimming and J lost 7 bases; unmatched junction nucleotides: 8. The DNA of the CDR3 is TGTGCCAGCAGTTTTGGGACAGGGGTCCACGGGGAGCTGTTTTTT. It translates to CASSFGTGVHGELFF.

V usage is TRBV14 and J usage is TRBJ2-6; the match to TRBD2 covers 9 bases. This CDR3 region has 19 residues. CDR1 is SGHDN and CDR2 is FVKESK in the germline V gene. V gave up 2 bases and J gave up 4 bases; unmatched junction bases: 12. CDR3 protein: CASSQLMSGGYFGANVLTF. CDR3 coding DNA: TGTGCCAGCAGCCAATTGATGAGCGGGGGGTATTTCGGGGCCAACGTCCTGACTTTC.

This clonotype was seen a few times. The V gene is TRBV7-8, the J gene TRBJ1-5; the D gene is possibly TRBD1 (5 bases). From germline, CDR1 is SGHVS and CDR2 FQNEAQ. The CDR3 is 18 residues long. The V and J ends lost 1 base and 0 bases respectively, with 16 bases between them. CDR3 residues: CASSLEIGGTYSNQPQHF. CDR3 DNA: TGTGCCAGCAGCTTAGAGATCGGGGGAACCTATAGCAATCAGCCCCAGCATTTT.

In this sample, this clonotype turned up a few times. The chain links TRBV5-1 to TRBJ2-7; TRBD2 agrees at 10 bases. The germline V gene encodes CDR1 SGHRS and CDR2 YFSETQ. Trimming took 0 bases from V and 5 from J; bases not matched to a gene: 8. This CDR3 is 16 amino acids long. CDR3 nucleotide sequence: TGCGCCAGCAGCTTGGCCCCAGCGGGAGGGCAGAACGAGCAGTACTTC. Translated: CASSLAPAGGQNEQYF.

As to this clonotype: At one boundary the junction diverges from the germline segment, which might be a read error. This chain uses TRBV7-2 with TRBJ2-1, with unresolved D. CDR1 and CDR2 (germline): SGHTA, FQGNSA. This CDR3 is 15 amino acids long. This chain's CDR3 is CASSLDVDSYNEQLF. Here the CDR3 DNA reads TGTGCCAGCAGCTTAGATGTAGACTCCTACAATGAGCAGTTATTC.

This clonotype has just a few counts. The rearrangement uses TRBV2 and TRBJ1-4; D is uncertain. Germline assignment: CDR1 SNHLY and CDR2 FYNNEI. The V end was cut by 6 bases, the J end by 0 bases, with 8 bases between. This CDR3 region has 14 residues. The CDR3 is CASRQPPTNEKLFF. The CDR3 DNA is TGTGCCAGCAGGCAGCCTCCAACTAATGAAAAACTGTTTTTT.

V usage is TRBV28 and J usage is TRBJ2-7, with D possibly matching TRBD1 (6 bases). Germline V gene data show CDR1 as MDHEN and CDR2 as SYDVKM. CDR3 length: 16 amino acids. V dropped 7 bases and J dropped 1 base, with 20 bases sitting between them. Here the CDR3 reads CASKGGVYHPSYEQYF. The CDR3 region has the DNA TGTGCCAGCAAAGGGGGTGTCTACCATCCTTCCTACGAGCAGTACTTC. Drawing the rest from reference TRBV28 and TRBJ2-7, the complete variable domain is DVKVTQSSRYLVKRTGEKVFLECVQDMDHENMFWYRQDPGLGLRLIYFSYDVKMKEKGDIPEGYSVSREKKERFSLILESASTNQTSMYLCASKGGVYHPSYEQYFGPGTRLTVT.

The rearrangement uses TRBV7-2 and TRBJ2-7; TRBD2 matches 11 bases. There are 15 residues in the CDR3. V shed 5 bases and J 1 base; nucleotides not matched to a gene: 4. Germline CDR1 SGHTA, CDR2 FQGNSA. CDR3 in amino acids: CASSPLAGGSYEQYF. The DNA for the CDR3 is TGTGCCAGCAGCCCTCTAGCGGGGGGTTCCTACGAGCAGTACTTC.

In DNA form, the CDR3 reads TGTGCCAGCAGCCCTGGATCGGGCCTCACAGATACGCAGTATTTT. Translation gives CASSPGSGLTDTQYF. V usage is TRBV12-3 or TRBV12-4 and J usage is TRBJ2-3; D is ambiguous. The V gene lost 6 bases and the J gene lost 2 bases, with 15 bases spanning the gap. The CDR3 extends over 15 amino acids.

In this sample, this clonotype turned up a few times. CDR3 loop: CSAGDVGEQYF. DNA for the CDR3: TGCAGTGCTGGGGACGTTGGCGAGCAGTACTTC. The chain employs TRBV20-1 and TRBJ2-7; the D call may be TRBD1 or TRBD2 (5 bases each). CDR3 length: 11 amino acids. CDR1 and CDR2 (germline): DFQATT, SNEGSKA (reference sequence). Trimming cost V 5 bases and J 6 bases, with 11 bases left between them.

This clonotype occurred a few times. The gene calls are TRBV7-3 and TRBJ2-1, with unresolved D. There are 13 residues in the CDR3. V lost 4 bases and J lost 9, with 13 bases in between. Germline assignment: CDR1 SGHTA and CDR2 FQGTGA. The CDR3 spells CASSSVLESEQFF. DNA of the CDR3: TGTGCCAGCAGCTCAGTGCTAGAAAGTGAGCAGTTCTTC.

This clonotype was counted a few times. This chain links TRBV10-1 with TRBJ2-2; D is unclear. V was pared by 0 bases and J by 0 bases, with 8 bases between. The germline V gene has CDR1 WNHNN and CDR2 SYGVQD (reference sequence). The CDR3 runs to 16 residues. CDR3 protein: CASSESVLTNTGELFF. CDR3 in DNA: TGCGCCAGCAGTGAGTCGGTCCTGACGAACACCGGGGAGCTGTTTTTT.